One and the same sample provided the 14 T cell receptor beta chains below, sequenced in a study of control samples from healthy donors and cancer patients. Data came from immunoSEQ multiplex PCR; TCRdb stores just in-frame clones and leaves some out. The table includes around 200,000 clones, around 91% detected once. Material: blood. Receptor source: a woman between 25 and 40 years old in good health.

J is TRBJ1-2 and V is TRBV19, with D perhaps TRBD1 (5 bases). Trimming cost V 0 bases and J 4 bases, with 6 bases left between them. This CDR3 region has 13 residues. Per germline, CDR1 LNHDA and CDR2 SQIVND (reference sequence). The CDR3 sequence is CASSIDGGYGYTF. The CDR3 bases are TGTGCCAGTAGTATAGATGGGGGCTATGGCTACACCTTC.

The chain employs TRBV11-1 and TRBJ2-7, with 10 bases aligning to TRBD2. The CDR3 extends over 14 amino acids. Per the germline V gene, CDR1 is SGHAT and CDR2 is FQDESV (reference sequence). V was clipped by 6 bases and J by 4 bases; unmatched bases: 6. The DNA for the CDR3 is TGTGCCAGCAGAACCGGGACTAGCGTTTACGAGCAGTACTTC. As protein: CASRTGTSVYEQYF.

This clone was detected a few times. The gene calls are TRBV28 and TRBJ2-3; 7 bases align to TRBD2. Germline trimming cut 4 bases from V and 0 bases from J; bases unmatched to any gene: 7. CDR1 and CDR2 from the germline V gene are MDHEN and SYDVKM. The CDR3 sequence is 16 residues long. The CDR3 nucleotides are TGTGCCAGCAGTTCTAGCGGAGCCCCTAGCACAGATACGCAGTATTTT. It translates to CASSSSGAPSTDTQYF.

The chain links TRBV27 to TRBJ1-3, with 10 bases matching TRBD1. This CDR3 spans 15 amino acids. CDR1 MNHEY and CDR2 SMNVEV come from the germline V gene (reference sequence). Unmatched junction bases numbered 5, after V lost 6 bases and J lost 3 bases. The CDR3 sequence is CASRSRDRGGNTIYF. The CDR3 DNA is TGTGCCAGCAGGTCCCGGGACAGGGGTGGAAACACCATATATTTT.

V and J are TRBV5-1 and TRBJ2-7; 8 nucleotides line up with TRBD1. Trimming at V came to 1 base and at J to 5 bases, leaving 2 bases not matched to a gene. Germline loops: CDR1 SGHRS, CDR2 YFSETQ. The CDR3 has 13 amino acids. Written as DNA, the CDR3 is TGCGCCAGCAGCTTGACAGGGGGACACGAGCAGTACTTC. It specifies CASSLTGGHEQYF.

V gene TRBV4-2 combines with J gene TRBJ2-5; 9 positions agree with TRBD2. The trim removed 1 base at V and 5 bases at J, leaving 5 bases unmatched. The CDR3 has 15 amino acids. Germline V gene sequence: CDR1 LGHNA, CDR2 YNFKEQ. The CDR3 loop reads CASSQGLAGLETQYF. CDR3 in DNA: TGTGCCAGCAGCCAAGGCCTAGCGGGGTTGGAGACCCAGTACTTC.

The V gene is TRBV11-2, the J gene TRBJ1-5; D unclear. V dropped 1 base and J dropped 0 bases, with 7 bases sitting between them. This CDR3 has 15 amino acids. The V gene's germline CDR1 is SGHAT and CDR2 FQNNGV. Written as DNA, the CDR3 is TGTGCCAGCAGCTTAGGACCAGCTAGCAATCAGCCCCAGCATTTT. Its translation: CASSLGPASNQPQHF.

A word on this clone: Within the sample, other DNA sequences also encode this same CDR3. The gene calls are TRBV19 and TRBJ1-5; the D gene is possibly TRBD1 (5 bases). This CDR3 spans 14 amino acids. V was clipped by 3 bases and J by 2 bases, with 8 bases between them. Germline lookup yields CDR1 LNHDA and CDR2 SQIVND (reference sequence). The CDR3 nucleotides read TGTGCCAGTAGTATCAGGGAGCGCAATCAGCCCCAGCATTTT. Protein product: CASSIRERNQPQHF.

The CDR3 is CASSTQGAEAFF. For the CDR3, the DNA is TGTGCCAGTAGCACACAGGGCGCTGAAGCTTTCTTT. The chain joins TRBV19 to TRBJ1-1; tentatively, D is TRBD1 (6 bases). Trimming removed 6 bases from V and 6 bases from J, with 11 bases in between. Germline V lookup: CDR1 LNHDA, CDR2 SQIVND (reference sequence). The CDR3 runs to 12 residues.

J is TRBJ2-7 and V is TRBV7-2; D may correspond to TRBD1 or TRBD2 (5 bases each). The CDR3 has 14 amino acids. Trimming left V 1 base short and J 4 bases short, with 11 bases between. Germline V gene sequence: CDR1 SGHTA, CDR2 FQGNSA. This CDR3 reads CASSLEGSRYEQYF. CDR3 DNA: TGTGCCAGCAGCTTAGAGGGGAGTAGATACGAGCAGTACTTC.

The chain joins TRBV18 to TRBJ1-2, with D tentatively TRBD1 (5 bases). In germline, CDR1 is KGHSH, CDR2 LQKENI. The V end lost 3 bases, the J end lost 1 base, and 15 bases lay between the germline ends. The CDR3 sequence is 16 residues long. DNA for the CDR3: TGTGCCAGCTCACCCAATCGAGGGACCTTTAACTATGGCTACACCTTC. It yields the protein CASSPNRGTFNYGYTF.

CDR3 sequence (DNA): TGTGCCAGCAGCGTCTCCGGGACTAGCGGGTACAATGAGCAGTTCTTC. Protein: CASSVSGTSGYNEQFF. This rearrangement joins TRBV7-2 to TRBJ2-1, with 12 bases matching TRBD2. Per germline, CDR1 SGHTA and CDR2 FQGNSA. After removal of 5 bases from V and 4 bases from J, the junction contained 6 bases not matched to a gene. The length of the CDR3 is 16 residues.

As DNA, the CDR3 is TGTGCCAGCTCACCTGGGACAGGGGTCGAGCAGTACTTC. This codes for CASSPGTGVEQYF. The rearrangement joins TRBV18 to TRBJ2-7; 10 positions agree with TRBD1. Unmatched junction bases numbered 2, after V lost 3 bases and J lost 6 bases. Looked up from germline, CDR1 is KGHSH and CDR2 is LQKENI. There are 13 residues in the CDR3.

This clone was detected a few times. The CDR3, as DNA: TGTGCCAGCAGCTTAGCGGGACTAGCCTACGAGCAGTACTTC. Its translation is CASSLAGLAYEQYF. V and J are TRBV7-6 and TRBJ2-7; TRBD2 aligns across 8 bases. Trimming removed 0 bases from V and 2 bases from J; junction bases left unmatched: 0. The V gene's germline CDR1 is SGHVS and CDR2 FNYEAQ. The CDR3 sequence is 14 residues long.